The rows below give T cell receptor beta chains drawn from one sample of a study of chronic HIV infection and antiretroviral therapy. In TCRdb, the 5' RACE reads were re-called with MiXCR into one record per CDR3 protein. The sample has 40,000 to 50,000 distinct CDR3 sequences, about 18% seen once. Sequencing was done on a sample of peripheral blood. The receptor set was obtained from an adult who had HIV and had not received antiretroviral therapy, or was an uninfected healthy control (not recorded which). Each CDR3 is given with its conserved first and last residue. Each record gives: V gene, clone size, J gene, D gene, CDR3 protein, CDR3 DNA. D genes are given only for firm matches. The size of a clone is reported for some rows only, either as once, few or many, or as a class for expanded clones.

TRBV28,few,TRBJ2-7,-,CASSLGSGEQYF,TGTGCCAGCAGTTTAGGGTCGGGAGAGCAGTACTTC
TRBV28,few,TRBJ1-6,TRBD1,CASSYPQGERGSPLHF,TGTGCCAGCAGCTACCCACAGGGGGAAAGGGGTTCACCCCTCCACTTT
TRBV18,-,TRBJ2-7,TRBD2,CASSPSLAGFYEQYF,TGTGCCAGCTCACCCTCGCTAGCGGGGTTCTACGAGCAGTACTTC
TRBV28,few,TRBJ2-5,TRBD2,CASSSPGLSETQYF,TGTGCCAGCAGTTCCCCGGGACTATCGGAGACCCAGTACTTC
TRBV7-2,-,TRBJ1-5,-,CASSLALYQPQHF,TGTGCCAGCAGCTTAGCTCTTTATCAGCCCCAGCATTTT
TRBV6-5,-,TRBJ2-7,TRBD2,CASSYSLAGAYEQYF,TGTGCCAGCAGTTACTCTCTAGCGGGAGCCTACGAGCAGTACTTC
TRBV7-6,-,TRBJ2-1,-,CASSQGRWRDYNEQFF,TGTGCCAGCAGCCAAGGGAGGTGGCGGGACTACAATGAGCAGTTCTTC
TRBV28,-,TRBJ1-2,-,CASSFRPTAGYTF,TGTGCCAGCAGTTTCCGGCCGACGGCGGGCTACACCTTC
TRBV7-3,many,TRBJ2-7,TRBD1,CASSLRTGNSYEQYF,TGTGCCAGCAGCTTAAGGACAGGGAACTCCTACGAGCAGTACTTC
TRBV29-1,-,TRBJ2-3,TRBD2,CSVYGRGTDTQYF,TGCAGCGTTTACGGGAGGGGGACAGATACGCAGTATTTT
TRBV12-3/TRBV12-4,few,TRBJ2-3,TRBD1,CASSSQTGAMTDTQYF,TGTGCCAGCAGTTCCCAGACAGGGGCCATGACAGATACGCAGTATTTT
TRBV28,few,TRBJ2-1,TRBD2,CASSSHTGLAGGNEQFF,TGTGCCAGCAGTTCACATACCGGGCTAGCGGGAGGCAATGAGCAGTTCTTC
TRBV28,many,TRBJ1-1,-,CASSLQNTEAFF,TGTGCCAGCAGTCTCCAGAACACTGAAGCTTTCTTT
TRBV7-3,-,TRBJ2-2,-,CASGTINTGELFF,TGTGCCAGCGGGACGATTAACACCGGGGAGCTGTTTTTT
TRBV7-8,-,TRBJ2-3,-,CASSLIDTQYF,TGTGCCAGCAGCTTAATAGATACGCAGTATTTT
TRBV9,few,TRBJ2-7,-,CASSVNADRTYEQYF,TGTGCCAGCAGCGTAAACGCCGACAGAACCTACGAGCAGTACTTC
TRBV2,-,TRBJ2-6,-,CASRRGSSSGANVLTF,TGTGCCAGCAGGAGGGGCAGCAGCTCTGGGGCCAACGTCCTGACTTTC
TRBV6-5,-,TRBJ2-3,TRBD2,CASSYSQSSGSGRQYF,TGTGCCAGCAGTTACTCGCAGTCTAGCGGGAGTGGTCGGCAGTATTTT
TRBV30,few,TRBJ2-7,TRBD2,CAWRTSGTYEQYF,TGTGCCTGGCGGACTAGCGGAACCTACGAGCAGTACTTC
TRBV29-1,few,TRBJ2-3,-,CSVGTGLGDTQYF,TGCAGCGTTGGAACTGGTCTGGGGGATACGCAGTATTTT
TRBV5-1,few,TRBJ2-5,-,CASSLGLETQYF,TGCGCCAGCAGCTTGGGGCTAGAAACCCAGTACTTC
TRBV4-1,-,TRBJ1-4,TRBD1,CASSQADRDHEKLFF,TGCGCCAGCAGCCAAGCTGACAGGGACCATGAAAAACTGTTTTTT
TRBV27,few,TRBJ1-3,-,CASSLSWDSGNTIYF,TGTGCCAGCAGTTTATCGTGGGACTCTGGAAACACCATATATTTT
TRBV30,-,TRBJ2-4,TRBD2,CAWSKTSGYKNIQYF,TGTGCCTGGAGTAAGACTAGCGGGTACAAAAACATTCAGTACTTC
TRBV28,few,TRBJ2-1,-,CASSLRGGVSYNEQFF,TGTGCCAGCAGTTTAAGGGGGGGGGTCTCCTACAATGAGCAGTTCTTC
TRBV10-3,few,TRBJ2-3,TRBD2,CATGGLADTQYF,TGTGCCACGGGGGGACTGGCAGATACGCAGTATTTT
TRBV28,many,TRBJ1-5,-,CASSLRGVRNQPQHF,TGTGCCAGCAGTTTAAGGGGCGTCCGCAATCAGCCCCAGCATTTT
TRBV4-1,-,TRBJ2-7,-,CASSQRAGPYEQYF,TGCGCCAGCAGCCAAAGGGCAGGCCCCTACGAGCAGTACTTC
TRBV27,few,TRBJ2-7,-,CASTQALPPYEQYF,TGTGCCAGCACCCAGGCTCTACCCCCCTACGAGCAGTACTTC
TRBV5-1,-,TRBJ1-2,-,CASSQDTIAGYTF,TGCGCCAGCAGTCAGGACACAATTGCCGGCTACACCTTC
TRBV7-2,-,TRBJ2-3,-,CASSLGPRPDTQYF,TGTGCCAGCAGCTTAGGACCCCGCCCAGATACGCAGTATTTT
TRBV7-2,-,TRBJ2-3,TRBD2,CASSPFLGSGKFDTQYF,TGTGCCAGCAGCCCCTTCCTGGGTAGCGGGAAATTTGATACGCAGTATTTT
TRBV10-3,-,TRBJ2-2,-,CAISESARVRAGELFF,TGTGCCATCAGTGAGTCCGCCCGTGTCAGAGCCGGGGAGCTGTTTTTT
TRBV7-9,few,TRBJ1-1,TRBD1,CASSLSVGTGGTEAFF,TGTGCCAGCAGCTTAAGTGTCGGGACAGGGGGCACTGAAGCTTTCTTT
TRBV4-1,few,TRBJ2-7,TRBD2,CASSQLTLAGSGEQYF,TGCGCCAGCAGCCAACTTACACTAGCGGGATCGGGTGAGCAGTACTTC
TRBV9,few,TRBJ1-1,-,CASSVGEGGTEAFF,TGTGCCAGCAGCGTAGGGGAGGGGGGGACTGAAGCTTTCTTT
TRBV15,-,TRBJ1-4,-,CATSRAQGLNEKLFF,TGTGCCACCAGCAGGGCCCAGGGATTAAATGAAAAACTGTTTTTT
TRBV29-1,-,TRBJ2-1,TRBD2,CSVGFAGDEQFF,TGCAGCGTTGGGTTTGCGGGAGATGAGCAGTTCTTC
TRBV18,many,TRBJ2-1,TRBD1,CASSPTIWGQGTTPNEQFF,TGTGCCAGCTCACCTACTATATGGGGACAGGGGACCACACCCAATGAGCAGTTCTTC
TRBV27,-,TRBJ1-2,TRBD1,CASRGQGTYGYTF,TGTGCCAGCAGGGGACAGGGGACTTATGGCTACACCTTC
TRBV29-1,few,TRBJ2-2,-,CSVSRQGLDTGELFF,TGCAGCGTTTCGAGGCAGGGTTTGGACACCGGGGAGCTGTTTTTT
TRBV2,few,TRBJ2-3,-,CASRASGLGGDTQYF,TGTGCCAGCAGGGCAAGTGGACTGGGTGGAGATACGCAGTATTTT
TRBV27,few,TRBJ1-6,TRBD1,CASSLGVGTGFSPLHF,TGTGCCAGCAGTTTAGGGGTAGGGACAGGGTTTTCACCCCTCCACTTT
TRBV4-1,once,TRBJ1-4,-,CASSPGQRREKLFF,TGCGCCAGCAGCCCCGGACAGCGGCGTGAAAAACTGTTTTTT
TRBV14,few,TRBJ1-2,-,CASSRKGPNYGYTF,TGTGCCAGCAGCCGGAAAGGCCCGAACTATGGCTACACCTTC
TRBV9,-,TRBJ1-1,-,CASSAGTSLTEAFF,TGTGCCAGCAGCGCGGGGACTAGTCTCACTGAAGCTTTCTTT
TRBV7-2,few,TRBJ2-1,-,CASSEPGLYNEQFF,TGTGCCAGCAGCGAACCGGGACTCTACAATGAGCAGTTCTTC
TRBV12-3/TRBV12-4,-,TRBJ1-5,-,CASSLRGDSNQPQHF,TGTGCCAGCAGTTTACGCGGGGACAGCAATCAGCCCCAGCATTTT
TRBV12-3/TRBV12-4,few,TRBJ1-2,-,CASSLRGQAHGYTF,TGTGCCAGCAGTTTAAGAGGCCAGGCTCATGGCTACACCTTC
TRBV27,-,TRBJ1-4,TRBD1,CASGDRENEKLFF,TGTGCCAGCGGAGACAGGGAGAATGAAAAACTGTTTTTT
TRBV20-1,-,TRBJ1-5,-,CSARVMETAIEPQHF,TGCAGTGCTAGAGTTATGGAGACGGCGATAGAGCCCCAGCATTTT
TRBV29-1,many,TRBJ2-3,-,CSVASLRTQYF,TGCAGCGTGGCTTCTCTAAGAACGCAGTATTTT
TRBV11-2,-,TRBJ1-1,-,CAWRSFQNTEAFF,TGTGCCTGGAGGAGTTTCCAGAACACTGAAGCTTTCTTT
TRBV28,-,TRBJ1-2,-,CATRRSATNYGYTF,TGTGCCACCCGCAGGTCAGCGACTAACTATGGCTACACCTTC